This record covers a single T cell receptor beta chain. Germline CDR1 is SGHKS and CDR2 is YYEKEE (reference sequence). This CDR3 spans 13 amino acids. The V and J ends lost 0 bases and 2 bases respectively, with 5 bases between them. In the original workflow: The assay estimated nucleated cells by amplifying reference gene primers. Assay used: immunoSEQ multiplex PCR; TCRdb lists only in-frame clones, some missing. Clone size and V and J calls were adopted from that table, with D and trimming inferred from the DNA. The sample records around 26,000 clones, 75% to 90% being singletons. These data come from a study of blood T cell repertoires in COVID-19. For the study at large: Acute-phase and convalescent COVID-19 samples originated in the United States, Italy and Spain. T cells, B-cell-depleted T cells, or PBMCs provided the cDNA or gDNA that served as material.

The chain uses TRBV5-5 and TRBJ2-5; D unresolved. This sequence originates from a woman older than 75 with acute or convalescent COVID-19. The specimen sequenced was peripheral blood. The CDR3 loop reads CASSLALQETQYF. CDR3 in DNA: TGTGCCAGCAGCTTGGCCCTGCAAGAGACCCAGTACTTC.